The clone carrying this T cell receptor (beta chain) occurred a few times. Its antigen remains unknown. Trimming removed 5 bases from V and 7 bases from J; junction bases left unmatched: 7. The CDR3 is 14 amino acids. CDR1 and CDR2 from the germline V gene are MNHNS and SASEGT. RNA transcripts were the template for amplifying TCR beta CDR3 regions. First-round RT-PCR with HTBI primers amplified the TCR CDR3 region. Each CDR3 protein gets one entry after TCRdb re-called the multiplex PCR reads with MiXCR. This table has about 210,000 distinct CDR3 sequences, about 15% appearing once. This sample was included in a study of T cells in Graves' hyperthyroidism and ophthalmopathy. General study points: Expanded thyroid clonotypes (above 0.001) were mostly also found in blood.

Input material: blood. The receptor's source is a middle-aged man with Graves' hyperthyroidism. The chain links TRBV6-1 to TRBJ2-3, with 9 bases lining up with TRBD1. CDR3 protein: CASSKPGQGHTQYF. The CDR3 DNA follows: TGTGCCAGCAGTAAGCCGGGACAGGGCCATACGCAGTATTTT.